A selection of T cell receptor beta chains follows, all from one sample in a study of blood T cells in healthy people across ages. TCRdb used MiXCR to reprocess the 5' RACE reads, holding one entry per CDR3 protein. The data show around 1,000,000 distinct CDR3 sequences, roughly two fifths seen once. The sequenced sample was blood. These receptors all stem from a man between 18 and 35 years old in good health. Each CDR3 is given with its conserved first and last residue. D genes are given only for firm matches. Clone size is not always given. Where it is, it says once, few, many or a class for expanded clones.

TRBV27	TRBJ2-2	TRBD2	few	TGTGCCAGCATTAGCGGGGGGCGCGGGGAGCTGTTTTTT	CASISGGRGELFF
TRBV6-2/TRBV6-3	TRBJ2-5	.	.	TGTGCCAGCAGTTCGAGTCGGGGGGCTACCTACAATGAGCAGTACTTC	CASSSSRGATYNEQYF
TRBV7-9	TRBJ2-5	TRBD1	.	TGTGCCAGCAGAGAACAGGGGAACAATGAGCAGTACTTC	CASREQGNNEQYF
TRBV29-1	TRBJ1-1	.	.	TGCAGCGTCGGCGGATTTCTAAACACTGAAGCTTTCTTT	CSVGGFLNTEAFF
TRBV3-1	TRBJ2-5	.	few	TGTGCCAGCAGCCAAGTCGGCGGCTCCCAAGAGACCCAGTACTTC	CASSQVGGSQETQYF
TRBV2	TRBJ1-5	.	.	TGTGCCAGCAGTTTCCAGGGAATGAATAGCAATCAGCCCCAGCATTTT	CASSFQGMNSNQPQHF
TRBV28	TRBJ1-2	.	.	TGTGCCAGCAGTTGTCCCCACACCTTC	CASSCPHTF
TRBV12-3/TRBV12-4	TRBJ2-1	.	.	TGTGCCAGCAGTTTAGCTGGTACCTTCGGGCCCTTGACCTACAATGAGCAGTTCTTC	CASSLAGTFGPLTYNEQFF
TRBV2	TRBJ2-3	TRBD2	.	TGTGCCAGCAGTCCCACCACCAGCGGGGGACCAGATACGCAGTATTTT	CASSPTTSGGPDTQYF
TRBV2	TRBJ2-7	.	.	TGTGCCAGCACGAGAGCCCAGAGCTCCTACGAGCAGTACTTC	CASTRAQSSYEQYF
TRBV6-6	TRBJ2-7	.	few	TGTGCCAGCAGCCCCGGGGGCAGGGGTTATACAAGCGAGCAGTACTTC	CASSPGGRGYTSEQYF
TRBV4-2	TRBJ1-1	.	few	TGTGCCAGCAGCCCCCTATCTGACGGAAGCCGGCCTGAAGCTTTCTTT	CASSPLSDGSRPEAFF
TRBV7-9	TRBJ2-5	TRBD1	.	TGTGCCAGCAGCTCTAGCGGACAGGGGGTCGGAGAGACCCAGTACTTC	CASSSSGQGVGETQYF
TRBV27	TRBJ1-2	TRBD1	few	TGTGCCAGCAGTTTGGGGACAGGGTTAGACGACTACACCTTC	CASSLGTGLDDYTF
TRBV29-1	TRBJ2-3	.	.	TGCAGCGTTGAGAGGGGGGCTTCAGATACGCAGTATTTT	CSVERGASDTQYF
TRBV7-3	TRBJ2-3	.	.	TGTGCCAGCAGCGTACAAGTTCCCCCAGATACGCAGTATTTT	CASSVQVPPDTQYF
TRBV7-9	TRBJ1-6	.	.	TGTGCCAGCAGAACAGGGACCAATTCACCCCTCCACTTT	CASRTGTNSPLHF
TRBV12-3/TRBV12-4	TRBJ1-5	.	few	TGTGCCAGCAGTTTGAGGGAAGGGCCCCAGCATTTT	CASSLREGPQHF
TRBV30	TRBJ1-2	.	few	TGTGCCTGGAGTGTACGACGTTCTACTAACTATGGCTACACCTTC	CAWSVRRSTNYGYTF
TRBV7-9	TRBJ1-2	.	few	TGTGCCAGCAGCCCTGTAGAGGTATATGGCTACACCTTC	CASSPVEVYGYTF
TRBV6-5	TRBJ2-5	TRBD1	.	TGTGCCAGCAGTTATGGTCAGGGGGCGTACAATGAGCAGTACTTC	CASSYGQGAYNEQYF
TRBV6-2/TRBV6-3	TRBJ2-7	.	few	TGTGCCAGCCCCAACGAGAACTACGAGCAGTACTTC	CASPNENYEQYF
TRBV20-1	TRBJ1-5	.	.	TGCAGTGCTAGAGATCGATTGTTTGGGGGGCTTATTCAGCCCCAGCATTTT	CSARDRLFGGLIQPQHF
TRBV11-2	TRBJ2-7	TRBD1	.	TGTGCCAGCAGCCGTAACAGGGGCTCCTACAATGAGCAGTACTTC	CASSRNRGSYNEQYF
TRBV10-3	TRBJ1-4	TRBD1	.	TGTGCCACCGGGGACAGGGGGGGTGAAAAACTGTTTTTT	CATGDRGGEKLFF
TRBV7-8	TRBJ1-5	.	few	TGTGCCAGCAGCTACCGGGATCTCAATCAGCCCCAGCATTTT	CASSYRDLNQPQHF
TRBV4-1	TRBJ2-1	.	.	TGCGCCAGCAGCCAAGTAGCAGGGGGGGCTCGGGATGAGCAGTTCTTC	CASSQVAGGARDEQFF
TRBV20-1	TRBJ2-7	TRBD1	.	TGCAGTGCTATAACGGGACAGAGATACGAGCAGTACTTC	CSAITGQRYEQYF
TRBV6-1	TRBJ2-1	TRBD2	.	TGTGCCAGCAGTCCCTCCGCGGGGGGGCACTACAATGAGCAGTTCTTC	CASSPSAGGHYNEQFF